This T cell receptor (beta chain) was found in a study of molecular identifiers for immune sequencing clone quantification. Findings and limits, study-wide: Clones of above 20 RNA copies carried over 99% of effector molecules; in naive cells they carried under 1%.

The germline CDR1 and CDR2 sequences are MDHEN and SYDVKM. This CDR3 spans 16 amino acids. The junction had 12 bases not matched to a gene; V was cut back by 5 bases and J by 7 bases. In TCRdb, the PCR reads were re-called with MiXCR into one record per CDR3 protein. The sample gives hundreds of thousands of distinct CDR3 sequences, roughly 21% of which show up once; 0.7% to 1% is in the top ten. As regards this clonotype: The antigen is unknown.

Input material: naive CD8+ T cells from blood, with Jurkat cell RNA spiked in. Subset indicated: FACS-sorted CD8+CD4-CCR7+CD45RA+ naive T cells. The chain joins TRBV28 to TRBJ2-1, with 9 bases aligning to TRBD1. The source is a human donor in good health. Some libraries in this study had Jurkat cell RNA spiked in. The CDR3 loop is CASSVDWTGVENEQFF. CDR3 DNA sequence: TGTGCCAGCAGTGTTGACTGGACAGGGGTTGAGAATGAGCAGTTCTTC.